This T cell receptor (beta chain) stems from a study of blood T cell repertoires in COVID-19 (dated by TCRdb to about 2020). Broadly, across the study: Collaborator samples came from the United States, Italy and Spain and covered acute and convalescent phases of COVID-19. Nearly every sample came with metadata listing a de-identified subject ID, COVID-19 status, age in years and sex. HLA class I and class II types, where available, came from metadata supplied by the sample provider rather than from assay-based typing. The material from the prospective study consisted of cDNA or gDNA derived from T cells, B-cell-depleted T cells, or PBMCs. Samples came from the ongoing ImmuneRACE study (first 160 participants) plus 1,254 subjects from 6 global collaborators. The dataset comprised deeply sampled blood TCRbeta repertoires from subjects exposed to, actively infected with, or recovered from COVID-19. A freely available public database, intended as a resource for researchers studying the immune response to SARS-CoV-2, is where the repertoires were released. General findings and caveats noted by the study authors: Clinical and demographic metadata were provided uncurated, with the amount varying by source and participant.

In regard to this clone: The antigen it binds to is not known. The sample holds no much larger clone one base away, and base qualities are not on file.

The germline V gene encodes CDR1 LGHNT and CDR2 FRNRAP. V is pruned by 6 bases and J by 2 bases, leaving 11 bases of the junction without a gene match. Including the terminal cysteine and phenylalanine, the CDR3 comprises 16 residues. CDR3 DNA only is kept here, 48 bases in frame from base 1. Participants in the prospective study were aged roughly 18 to 95 years, lived in 24 United States geographic areas, and enrolled through a virtual design. To assign participants to cohorts, the prospective study relied on clinical history that participants themselves reported in a screening survey and a study questionnaire. Each participant in the prospective study had whole blood, serum and a nasopharyngeal or oropharyngeal swab collected by mobile phlebotomists. Over an approximately 2-month period, participants in the prospective study had the option of providing additional blood draws and questionnaires. Before DNA extraction, prospective study blood samples were shipped either frozen or at room temperature.

The immunoSEQ Assay, a bias-controlled multiplex PCR, was used to amplify TCRbeta CDR3 regions from genomic DNA. In the source study's methods: The number of nucleated cells in each sample was estimated from the amplification of reference gene primers within the assay. Sequence reads were collapsed and filtered to measure the absolute abundance of every unique TCRbeta CDR3 rearrangement. For each sample, productive Simpson clonality was calculated by taking the square root of Simpson's diversity index across productive rearrangements. TCRdb's version of the immuneACCESS table is confined to in-frame rearrangements and falls short of the full clone set. An unresolved V gene accounts for under half of the shortfall where checked; the remainder is of unknown origin. The DNA gave D and trimming, while V, J and clone size come from that table. This sample gives roughly 430,000 clones in total; over 75% of them show up just once. The top ten clonotypes cover roughly 2% of the sample.

The clonotype comes from a woman aged 40-49 years with acute COVID-19. In this chain, TRBV12-5 is recombined with TRBJ1-1; 8 bases in the junction line up with TRBD1. Sequences were obtained from PBMCs or T cells enriched from blood (not recorded which). In nucleotide form, the sequence is TGTGCTAGTGGCGTACTATGGGGGACAGGAAACACTGAAGCTTTCTTT. It specifies CASGVLWGTGNTEAFF.